This passage covers 20 T cell receptor beta chains from one sample sequenced in a study of T-cell memory formation after mild COVID-19 (dated by TCRdb to about 2021). Library construction relied on 5' RACE. TCRdb names Illumina NovaSeq 6000 as the instrument used. TCRdb trimmed public reads at Q25 via fastp, called clones via MiXCR and kept in-frame beta chains. Each entry is one CDR3 protein sequence, shown with its most common DNA and genes. Present in this sample are approximately 300,000 distinct CDR3 sequences, about a sixth of which were seen just once. The ten largest clones take up roughly 20% of the sample. The specimen sequenced was PBMCs or a T cell subset sorted from them (not recorded which). Source of these receptors: a man younger than 35 who had mild COVID-19 (a few samples of this study predate the infection). The sample titles of this study are shuffled in the database, so cell type and time point are left out; the donor was told from shared clones.

This clonotype was counted only a few times. The gene calls are TRBV29-1 and TRBJ1-1, with D uncertain. Germline CDR1 SQVTM, CDR2 ANQGSEA. CDR3 length: 10 residues. Trimming removed 4 bases at V and 4 bases at J, with 4 bases between. This CDR3 reads CSVVPTEAFF. The CDR3 coding sequence is TGCAGCGTTGTCCCCACTGAAGCTTTCTTT.

In this sample, this clonotype turned up a few times. This sequence joins TRBV4-1 and TRBJ1-1, with 10 positions matching TRBD1. After removal of 3 bases from V and 3 bases from J, the junction contained 13 bases not matched to a gene. The CDR3 extends over 18 amino acids. From germline, CDR1 is MGHRA and CDR2 YSYEKL. The CDR3 sequence: CASSHAEDRGLIDTEAFF. The CDR3 DNA sequence: TGCGCCAGCAGCCACGCCGAAGACAGGGGGCTAATCGACACTGAAGCTTTCTTT.

The CDR3, as DNA: TGCGCCAGCAGCCATGCCGGGCTCGGGAAGACCCAGTACTTC. It encodes CASSHAGLGKTQYF. The chain links TRBV4-3 to TRBJ2-5; tentatively, D is TRBD2 (5 bases). There are 14 residues in the CDR3. V was clipped by 3 bases and J by 6 bases, with 14 bases between them. Germline CDR1 LGHNA, CDR2 YSLEER.

The CDR3 nucleotides are TGCAGTGCTTCTCAGTGGGCCACCACCGGCACTGAAGCTTTCTTT. It yields the protein CSASQWATTGTEAFF. This chain joins TRBV20-1 and TRBJ1-1; D is unresolved. V was clipped by 5 bases and J by 4 bases, with 20 bases between them. Germline values: CDR1 DFQATT, CDR2 SNEGSKA (reference sequence). There are 15 residues in the CDR3.

This clonotype was seen a handful of times. This rearrangement joins TRBV4-2 to TRBJ1-2; D is undetermined. The CDR3 runs to 15 residues. Germline CDR1 LGHNA, CDR2 YNFKEQ. Trimming took 0 bases from V and 3 from J, leaving 11 bases between them. This CDR3 is CASSQDTQLDYGYTF. CDR3 sequence (DNA): TGTGCCAGCAGCCAAGATACCCAGCTAGACTATGGCTACACCTTC.

The table lists this clonotype with many counts. The chain is built from TRBV7-9 and TRBJ1-2; D ambiguous. The germline V and J ends were trimmed by 5 bases and 1 base, with 8 bases remaining between them. Germline CDR1 is SEHNR and CDR2 is FQNEAQ (reference sequence). The CDR3 totals 13 residues. CDR3 sequence: CASSPTVNYGYTF. The CDR3 coding sequence is TGTGCCAGCAGCCCCACTGTTAACTATGGCTACACCTTC.

This clonotype was recorded at least ten times. This chain joins TRBV9 and TRBJ1-4; D is possibly TRBD1 (5 bases). The CDR3 has 13 amino acids. Deletions cut 0 bases from V and 8 bases from J, with 8 bases between. CDR1 and CDR2 from the germline V gene are SGDLS and YYNGEE. The CDR3 here is CASSVAGEEKLFF. CDR3 coding DNA: TGTGCCAGCAGCGTAGCGGGGGAGGAAAAACTGTTTTTT.

V is TRBV7-9 and J is TRBJ2-7, with D uncertain. Trimming cost V 5 bases and J 2 bases, with 13 bases left between them. CDR1 and CDR2 from the germline V gene are SEHNR and FQNEAQ (reference sequence). The CDR3 consists of 14 residues. In DNA form, the CDR3 reads TGTGCCAGCAGCGTGGGTGCAGAACCCTACGAGCAGTACGTC. This translates into CASSVGAEPYEQYV.

The chain combines TRBV4-2 with TRBJ1-4; D is ambiguous. This CDR3 region has 16 residues. CDR1 and CDR2 from the germline V gene are LGHNA and YNFKEQ. The V end was cut by 0 bases, the J end by 9 bases, with 17 bases between. CDR3 residues: CASSQDGSQHAQKLFF. CDR3 DNA sequence: TGTGCCAGCAGCCAAGATGGCAGCCAGCACGCCCAAAAACTGTTTTTT.

The rearrangement uses TRBV4-3 and TRBJ2-3, with 7 bases aligning to TRBD2. CDR3 length equals 15 residues. After removal of 4 bases from V and 4 bases from J, the junction contained 8 bases not matched to a gene. Germline lookup yields CDR1 LGHNA and CDR2 YSLEER. Written as DNA, the CDR3 is TGCGCCAGCAGCCTCGGGGTCGGGAGGCCAGATACGCAGTATTTT. Its protein product is CASSLGVGRPDTQYF.

This clonotype was counted a few times. V gene TRBV12-3 or TRBV12-4 combines with J gene TRBJ1-2; 12 bases are shared with TRBD1. Losses at the gene ends were 5 bases for V and 7 bases for J; bases not matched to a gene: 8. This CDR3 has 15 residues. The CDR3 DNA is TGTGCCAGCAGTCCCTGGGACAGGGGGCCGGTTGGCTACACCTTC. This translates into CASSPWDRGPVGYTF.

The chain couples TRBV5-1 to TRBJ1-1, with D possibly being TRBD1 (5 bases). This CDR3 contains 13 residues. Trimming stripped 7 bases from V and 4 bases from J, with 14 bases between. Germline loops: CDR1 SGHRS, CDR2 YFSETQ. DNA for the CDR3: TGCGCCAGCGGCCCAGGGATGGGCACTGAAGCTTTCTTT. Protein sequence: CASGPGMGTEAFF.

This chain uses TRBV29-1 with TRBJ1-1; D uncertain. Germline assignment: CDR1 SQVTM and CDR2 ANQGSEA. Trimming left V 4 bases short and J 0 bases short, with 6 bases between. The CDR3 extends over 12 amino acids. The CDR3 is CSVVSVNTEAFF. CDR3 in DNA: TGCAGCGTTGTGAGTGTGAACACTGAAGCTTTCTTT.

This clonotype was seen ten or more times. CDR3 sequence: CARDGQGNTEAFF. The CDR3, as DNA: TGCGCCAGAGATGGACAGGGGAACACTGAAGCTTTCTTT. The chain couples TRBV4-3 to TRBJ1-1; 8 bases line up with TRBD1. This CDR3 is 13 amino acids long. After removal of 9 bases from V and 1 base from J, the junction contained 4 bases not matched to a gene. Germline V lookup: CDR1 LGHNA, CDR2 YSLEER.

The chain uses TRBV5-1 and TRBJ2-2, with 8 bases lining up with TRBD1. This CDR3 has 14 residues. Germline V gene lookup returns CDR1 SGHRS and CDR2 YFSETQ. Trimming at V came to 5 bases and at J to 3 bases, leaving 3 bases not matched to a gene. Here the CDR3 DNA reads TGCGCCAGCAGAGCGGACAGGGACACCGGGGAGCTGTTTTTT. Translation gives CASRADRDTGELFF.

This clonotype was recorded at least ten times. The V and J genes are TRBV6-5 and TRBJ1-2; D is ambiguous. The length of the CDR3 is 15 residues. Germline CDR1 and CDR2: MNHEY and SVGAGI. V lost 0 bases and J lost 3, with 11 bases in between. CDR3 protein: CASSYSISTDYGYTF. DNA of the CDR3: TGTGCCAGCAGTTACTCGATAAGTACGGACTATGGCTACACCTTC.

This clonotype has at least ten counts. The V gene is TRBV7-2, the J gene TRBJ2-1, with 15 bases that match TRBD2. CDR1 SGHTA and CDR2 FQGNSA come from the germline V gene. V trimming: 4 bases; J trimming: 7 bases; junction bases outside the gene matches: 2. The CDR3 is made up of 15 amino acids. DNA of the CDR3: TGTGCCAGCAGCTGGGGACTAGCGGGGGGAAATGAGCAGTTCTTC. The encoded protein is CASSWGLAGGNEQFF.

The gene calls are TRBV6-2 or TRBV6-3 and TRBJ2-3; 8 positions match TRBD1. This CDR3 region has 17 residues. Trimming cost V 5 bases and J 0 bases; bases outside gene matches: 10. The germline V gene has CDR1 MNHEY and CDR2 SVGEGT. The CDR3: CASSQPGTGKSTDTQYF. CDR3 coding DNA: TGTGCCAGCAGTCAGCCCGGGACAGGAAAAAGCACAGATACGCAGTATTTT.

V gene TRBV6-5 combines with J gene TRBJ1-5; the match to TRBD1 covers 10 bases. Germline V gene lookup returns CDR1 MNHEY and CDR2 SVGAGI. The trim removed 0 bases at V and 5 bases at J, leaving 1 base unmatched. The CDR3 consists of 15 residues. The CDR3 sequence is CASSYSGTGDQPQHF. CDR3 DNA: TGTGCCAGCAGTTACTCCGGGACAGGGGATCAGCCCCAGCATTTT.

This clonotype was seen only a few times. This chain joins TRBV4-1 and TRBJ2-2, with no clear D. The CDR3 runs 15 residues. V was cut by 4 bases and J by 3 bases, with 12 bases left in between. Germline V lookup: CDR1 MGHRA, CDR2 YSYEKL. The chain's CDR3 is CASSPSGPYTGELFF. The CDR3 DNA follows: TGCGCCAGCAGCCCCTCTGGGCCCTACACCGGGGAGCTGTTTTTT.